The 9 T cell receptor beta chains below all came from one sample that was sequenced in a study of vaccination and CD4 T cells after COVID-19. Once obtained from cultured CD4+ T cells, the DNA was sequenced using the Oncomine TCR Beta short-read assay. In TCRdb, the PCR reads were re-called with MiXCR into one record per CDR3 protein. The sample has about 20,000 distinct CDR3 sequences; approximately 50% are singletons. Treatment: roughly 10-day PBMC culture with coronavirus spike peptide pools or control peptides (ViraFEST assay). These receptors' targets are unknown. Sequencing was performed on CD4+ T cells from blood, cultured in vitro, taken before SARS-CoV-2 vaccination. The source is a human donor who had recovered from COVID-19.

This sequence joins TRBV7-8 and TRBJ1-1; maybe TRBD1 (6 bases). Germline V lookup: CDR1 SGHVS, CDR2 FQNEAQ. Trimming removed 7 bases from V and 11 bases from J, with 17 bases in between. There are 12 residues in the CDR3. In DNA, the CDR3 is TGTGCCAGCACCCTAAGGGGGGGCGAGGCTTTCTTT. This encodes CASTLRGGEAFF.

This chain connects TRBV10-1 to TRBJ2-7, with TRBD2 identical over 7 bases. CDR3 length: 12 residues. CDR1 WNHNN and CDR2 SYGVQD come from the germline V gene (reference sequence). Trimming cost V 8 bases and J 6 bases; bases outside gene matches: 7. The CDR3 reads CASGHSSGEQYF. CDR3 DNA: TGCGCCAGCGGACACTCTAGCGGCGAGCAGTACTTC.

The CDR3 is CASSFSGAGEAFF. In nucleotides, the CDR3 is TGTGCCAGCAGTTTCTCGGGGGCGGGTGAAGCTTTCTTT. The chain joins TRBV12-3 or TRBV12-4 to TRBJ1-1; a possible D gene is TRBD1 (6 bases). This CDR3 is built from 13 residues. V lost 3 bases to trimming and J lost 7 bases, with 12 bases between them.

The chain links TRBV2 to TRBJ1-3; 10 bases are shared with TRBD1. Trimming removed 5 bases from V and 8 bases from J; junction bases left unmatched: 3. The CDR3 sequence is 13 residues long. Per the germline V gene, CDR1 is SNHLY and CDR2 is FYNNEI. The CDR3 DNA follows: TGTGCCAGCAGTTTGGACAGGGGGTACACCATATATTTT. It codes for CASSLDRGYTIYF. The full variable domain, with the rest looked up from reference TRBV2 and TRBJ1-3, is EPEVTQTPSHQVTQMGQEVILRCVPISNHLYFYWYRQILGQKVEFLVSFYNNEISEKSEIFDDQFSVERPDGSNFTLKIRSTKLEDSAMYFCASSLDRGYTIYFGEGSWLTVV.

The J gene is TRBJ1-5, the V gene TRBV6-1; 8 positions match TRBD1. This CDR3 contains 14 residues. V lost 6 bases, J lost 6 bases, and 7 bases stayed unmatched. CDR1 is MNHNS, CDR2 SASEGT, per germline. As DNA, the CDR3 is TGTGCCAGCAGGGGCAGGGGGCAGGTTCAGCCCCAGCATTTT. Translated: CASRGRGQVQPQHF.

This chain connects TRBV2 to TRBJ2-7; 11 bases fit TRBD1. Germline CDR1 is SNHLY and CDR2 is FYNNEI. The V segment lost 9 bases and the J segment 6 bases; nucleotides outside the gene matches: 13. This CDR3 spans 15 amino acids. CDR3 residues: CASTFPGTGGSEQYF. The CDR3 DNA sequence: TGTGCCAGTACCTTCCCCGGGACAGGGGGTAGCGAGCAGTACTTC.

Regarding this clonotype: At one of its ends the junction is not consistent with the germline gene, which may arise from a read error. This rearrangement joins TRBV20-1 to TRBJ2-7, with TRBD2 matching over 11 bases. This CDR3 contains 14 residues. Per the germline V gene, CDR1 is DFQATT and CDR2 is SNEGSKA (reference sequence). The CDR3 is CSARASGGRYEQYF. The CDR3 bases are TGCAGCGCTAGAGCTAGCGGGGGGCGGTACGAGCAGTACTTC.

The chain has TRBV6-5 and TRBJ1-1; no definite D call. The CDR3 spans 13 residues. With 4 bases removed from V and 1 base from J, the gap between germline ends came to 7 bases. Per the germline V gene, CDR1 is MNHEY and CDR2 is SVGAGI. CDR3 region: CASSSRANTEAFF. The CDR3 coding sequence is TGTGCCAGCAGTTCCCGGGCGAACACTGAAGCTTTCTTT.

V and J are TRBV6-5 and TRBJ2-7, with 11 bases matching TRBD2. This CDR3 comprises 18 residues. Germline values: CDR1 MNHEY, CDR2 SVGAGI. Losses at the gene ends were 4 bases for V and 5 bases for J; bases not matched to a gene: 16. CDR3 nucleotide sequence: TGTGCCAGCAGTTCCTTACCTTTTAGCGGGAGGGCCGCCGACGAGCAGTACTTC. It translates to CASSSLPFSGRAADEQYF.